The source of this T cell receptor (beta chain) is a study of cytotoxic CD8 clonotypes in ibrutinib-treated CLL. Study observations and caveats: Sustained-remission and progressing patients' sampling times differed.

With sequencing, the targeted depth ranged from 1 in 200,000 to 1 in 1 million T cells. Measured with immunoSEQ multiplex PCR; TCRdb has only the in-frame clones, and not every one. This sample yields approximately 84,000 clones, of which roughly three quarters are seen a single time; roughly 4.8% belongs to the top ten. As to this clone: The antigen remains unidentified.

Unmatched junction bases numbered 2, after V lost 3 bases and J lost 3 bases. Germline lookup yields CDR1 MNHEY and CDR2 SMNVEV (reference sequence). The CDR3 extends over 15 amino acids. The source of this sequence is a human donor with chronic lymphocytic leukemia. J is TRBJ2-1 and V is TRBV27, with 10 bases that match TRBD1. Sequencing used PBMCs, obtained after 12 months of ibrutinib treatment. CDR3 bases: TGTGCCAGCAGTTTTGGGACAGGGGTCTACAATGAGCAGTTCTTC. Its protein product is CASSFGTGVYNEQFF.